This is a list of T cell receptor beta chains from one sample in a study of identical twins. MiXCR was run by TCRdb on the 5' RACE reads, yielding one entry per CDR3 protein. The sample comprises about 210,000 distinct CDR3 sequences, less than 9.5% of which are singletons, and 5% to 5.5% rests with the top ten. Sample: memory (CD45RO+) T cells sorted from blood. The receptor source for this set is a young woman in good health. The CDR3 runs from the conserved cysteine through the conserved F or W. D genes are given only for firm matches. A clone size is listed for some rows: how often the clone was seen (once, few, many), or a class if it is expanded.

>TRBD1|TRBV20-1|few|TRBJ1-1
TGCAGTGCTAGGGACTACAGGGGTCGCAGCACTGAAGCTTTCTTT
CSARDYRGRSTEAFF
>NA|TRBV7-2|many|TRBJ2-7
TGTGCCAGCAGCTTAAATCTTAGGACAGCCTCCTACGAGCAGTACTTC
CASSLNLRTASYEQYF
>TRBD2|TRBV20-1|many|TRBJ2-7
TGCAGTGCTAGAGATCCGCTATCGGGAGGAGGCCCGCAGTACTTC
CSARDPLSGGGPQYF
>TRBD2|TRBV3-1|NA|TRBJ2-3
TGTGCCAGCAGCCACCGGGGGGCAGATACGCAGTATTTT
CASSHRGADTQYF
>NA|TRBV6-2/TRBV6-3|many|TRBJ1-1
TGTGCCAGCAGCCAACTACAGCCGAACACTGAAGCTTTCTTT
CASSQLQPNTEAFF
>NA|TRBV7-7|few|TRBJ1-3
TGTGCCAGCAGCTTAGACGGGAGGCTCGGAAACACCATATATTTT
CASSLDGRLGNTIYF
>NA|TRBV27|few|TRBJ1-2
TGTGCCAGCAGTGCCTTATCAGGGGTCGGCTACTATGGCTACACCTTC
CASSALSGVGYYGYTF
>NA|TRBV29-1|few|TRBJ2-2
TGCAGCGGAGTGGCACTTAACACCGGGGAGCTGTTTTTT
CSGVALNTGELFF
>NA|TRBV15|NA|TRBJ2-3
TGTGCCACCAGCAAGAAGGGAGATACGCAGAATTTT
CATSKKGDTQNF
>TRBD2|TRBV6-1|many|TRBJ2-2
TGTGCCAGCACGGCTAGCGGGTTGGCGGGCGGGGAGCTGTTTTTT
CASTASGLAGGELFF
>NA|TRBV2|NA|TRBJ2-3
TGTGCCAGCAGTGTTAATGGTCGTGATACGCAGTATTTT
CASSVNGRDTQYF
>NA|TRBV7-9|few|TRBJ1-2
TGTGCCAGCAGCTTAGCGCACAGCCCGACTAACTATGGCTACACCTTC
CASSLAHSPTNYGYTF
>NA|TRBV29-1|many|TRBJ2-2
TGCAGCGTAGCTGGGAGTACCGGGGAGCTGTTTTTT
CSVAGSTGELFF
>NA|TRBV15|NA|TRBJ1-1
TGTGCCACCAGCGCTCGAAATCTGAACACTGAAGCTTTCTTT
CATSARNLNTEAFF
>NA|TRBV7-3|NA|TRBJ1-1
TGTGCCAGCAGCCGTACAGGGCGGGGGAACACTGAAGCTTTCTTT
CASSRTGRGNTEAFF
>TRBD2|TRBV5-1|NA|TRBJ2-7
TGCGCCAGCAGCTTGCCTACTAGCGGGAGGGCCGGTGACTACGAGCAGTACTTC
CASSLPTSGRAGDYEQYF
>NA|TRBV5-1|few|TRBJ2-1
TGCGCCAGCCGCGACAGCCACAATGAGCAGTTCTTC
CASRDSHNEQFF
>NA|TRBV20-1|NA|TRBJ2-3
TGCAGTGCTAGGGATACAGGGAGCACAGATACGCAGTATTTT
CSARDTGSTDTQYF
>TRBD2|TRBV25-1|few|TRBJ2-3
TGTGCCAGCAGTGAATCCCCCTGGTGGGCGGGAGCTCCAGATACGCAGTATTTT
CASSESPWWAGAPDTQYF
>TRBD1|TRBV12-3/TRBV12-4|NA|TRBJ1-5
TGTGCCAGCAACGCGCAGGGGGGGCTAAGTCAGCCCCAGCATTTT
CASNAQGGLSQPQHF
>NA|TRBV15|many|TRBJ1-2
TGTGCCACCAGCAGCCTGTCAGGGAAAGGAGGCTATGGCTACACCTTC
CATSSLSGKGGYGYTF
>TRBD2|TRBV3-1|many|TRBJ2-1
TGTGCCAGCAGCCCAATAGCGGGAGGTCCTGAGAAAAGCTCCTACAATGAGCAGTTCTTC
CASSPIAGGPEKSSYNEQFF
>TRBD1|TRBV12-3/TRBV12-4|few|TRBJ2-7
TGTGCCAGCACCCTCCGGGGGGGACAGGGGGTCTACGAGCAGTACTTC
CASTLRGGQGVYEQYF
>NA|TRBV9|many|TRBJ2-3
TGTGCCAGCAGCCCGCAGGTTAGCCCGGCAGATACGCAGTATTTT
CASSPQVSPADTQYF
>NA|TRBV7-2|few|TRBJ1-6
TGTGCCAGCAGCGACTGGGGACTGACCTATAATTCACCCCTCCACTTT
CASSDWGLTYNSPLHF
>NA|TRBV6-1|few|TRBJ1-3
TGTGCCAGCAGACACCTCCAGGGCTCTGGAAACACCATATATTTT
CASRHLQGSGNTIYF
>NA|TRBV25-1|NA|TRBJ2-7
TGTGCCAGCAGTGGAGCTCGGAGGGGTTCCTACGAGCAGTACTTC
CASSGARRGSYEQYF
>NA|TRBV9|NA|TRBJ2-2
TGTGCCAGCGGGGAGACATTGAACACCGGGGAGCTGTTTTTT
CASGETLNTGELFF
>TRBD2|TRBV12-3/TRBV12-4|few|TRBJ2-5
TGTGCCAGCAGTTTAGATCAAAGGACTAGCGGGACTGAGACCCAGTACTTC
CASSLDQRTSGTETQYF
>NA|TRBV20-1|NA|TRBJ2-7
TGCAGTGCTAGCGGGGTGATTCCCTACGAGCAGTACTTC
CSASGVIPYEQYF
>NA|TRBV6-1|many|TRBJ2-7
TGTGCCAGCACCTCTCCCGGGGGATACGAGCAGTACTTC
CASTSPGGYEQYF
>TRBD1|TRBV4-1|few|TRBJ2-5
TGCGCCAGCAGCCACAGGTACCGCTGGAGGGACAGGGAAGAGACCCAGTACTTC
CASSHRYRWRDREETQYF
>TRBD2|TRBV12-3/TRBV12-4|few|TRBJ2-1
TGTGCCAGCAGGCCCGTGGGAGCGGGAGGGAGGAATGAGCAGTTCTTC
CASRPVGAGGRNEQFF
>TRBD1|TRBV2|few|TRBJ1-2
TGTGCCAGCACGGAGAGGACAGGAGACACTAACTATGGCTACACCTTC
CASTERTGDTNYGYTF
>NA|TRBV5-6|many|TRBJ1-5
TGTGCCAGCAGTTCCGAGGGCTATAGCAATCAGCCCCAGCATTTT
CASSSEGYSNQPQHF
>NA|TRBV4-3|NA|TRBJ2-1
TGCGCCAGCAGCCAAGGGAGCGGTGAGCAGTTCTTC
CASSQGSGEQFF
>TRBD2|TRBV19|few|TRBJ2-7
TGTGCCAGTAGTGCCTGGACTAGCGGGGGTAACTACGAGCAGTACTTC
CASSAWTSGGNYEQYF